This T cell receptor beta chain was identified in a study of regulatory T cells in long-lasting Graves disease. Overall study findings and caveats: Preferential use of TRBV28, TRBJ1-2 and TRBJ2-5 was seen in persistent disease. Less diverse TCR repertoires were seen in persistent Graves' patients than in newly diagnosed ones. Shared public clonotypes totalled fewer than 3,000 in persistent patients, compared with roughly 970 in new patients.

Relying on iRepertoire HTBI primers and Arm-PCR of CDR3 regions, the team built TCR beta libraries. One entry per CDR3 protein results from TCRdb running MiXCR on the multiplex PCR reads. This sample yields about 520,000 distinct CDR3 sequences, of which 12% are seen a single time; 7.5% to 9% belongs to the top ten. Time point reported: newly diagnosed GD, antithyroid drugs for less than 3 months. Preparation of the TCR library used RNA extracted from PBMCs. Germline values: CDR1 DFQATT, CDR2 SNEGSKA (reference sequence). CDR3 length: 19 residues. With V trimmed by 1 base and J by 4 bases, 20 bases remained unmatched. To note about this clonotype: Its antigen is still unknown.

This sample was shared with a second study, whose subject was T cells in Graves' hyperthyroidism and ophthalmopathy. That work adds: Onset of ophthalmopathy came a median about 6.5 months after the model predicted it.

The rearrangement uses TRBV20-1 and TRBJ2-5, with 8 bases that match TRBD1. This sequence was found in a woman under 40 with Graves disease. The sample consisted of peripheral blood mononuclear cells (PBMCs), taken at new diagnosis, from a patient treated with antithyroid drugs. This CDR3 reads CSARGVGQGANGGRETQYF. The CDR3 DNA is TGCAGTGCTAGAGGAGTGGGGCAGGGGGCCAATGGGGGGCGAGAGACCCAGTACTTC.